This TCR beta chain appears in the sequencing data of a study of blood T cell repertoires in COVID-19. V dropped 5 bases and J dropped 5 bases, with 7 bases sitting between them. The CDR3 has 12 amino acids. Profiling relied on immunoSEQ multiplex PCR, and the TCRdb table lists in-frame clones only, not all of them. This table holds 290,000 or so clones, approximately 89% found once. The clonotype comes from a woman aged 18-35 years who had recovered from COVID-19. The rearrangement uses TRBV12-3 or TRBV12-4 and TRBJ1-5, with D uncertain. The sample was PBMCs or T cells enriched from blood (not recorded which). The CDR3, as DNA: TGTGCCAGCAGTACGGGAGATCAGCCCCAGCATTTT. This codes for CASSTGDQPQHF.